This TCR beta chain was recorded in a study of cytomegalovirus exposure and HLA in healthy donors. Comments on this clone: Its antigen is not known.

The donors were in the roughly 120-subject validation cohort, distinct from the roughly 720-subject first cohort. V shed 5 bases and J 5 bases; nucleotides not matched to a gene: 9. Germline CDR1 and CDR2: SNHLY and FYNNEI. This CDR3 comprises 15 residues. Study observations and caveats: Investigators reported over 150 TCR beta chains as tied to cytomegalovirus.

Assay: immunoSEQ multiplex PCR; the TCRdb copy retains only in-frame clones and omits some. The repertoire holds 120,000 to 150,000 clones, with roughly 92% as singletons. The chain combines TRBV2 with TRBJ1-1, with TRBD1 matching 9 bases. The material sequenced was PBMCs. The receptor's source is a man aged 18 to 30 in good health and CMV-seronegative. The CDR3 protein is CASSLEQGAHTEAFF. CDR3 DNA: TGTGCCAGCAGTCTTGAACAGGGGGCGCATACTGAAGCTTTCTTT.